Listed below are T cell receptor beta chains from one sample, sequenced in a study of blood T cell repertoires in COVID-19. The method was immunoSEQ multiplex PCR; TCRdb's version includes in-frame clones alone and lacks a portion of them. The data show around 150,000 clones, around 73% seen once. The specimen was peripheral blood. These receptors were taken from a man aged 55 to 69 who had recovered from COVID-19. The CDR3 runs from the conserved cysteine through the conserved F or W. The D gene is left open where the match is weak. Size is stated for part of the rows, as once, few or many counts, or as a class when the clone is expanded.

>TRBJ2-7|NA|TRBV7-2|TRBD2
CASSLGGGAYEQYF
TGTGCCAGCAGCTTAGGCGGGGGGGCCTACGAGCAGTACTTC
>TRBJ2-1|NA|TRBV4-1|TRBD1
CASSRLGTVHNEQFF
TGCGCCAGCAGCCGACTTGGGACAGTCCACAATGAGCAGTTCTTC
>TRBJ1-1|NA|TRBV29-1|NA
CSVGQHGNTEAFF
TGCAGCGTTGGTCAACATGGGAACACTGAAGCTTTCTTT
>TRBJ2-5|NA|TRBV24-1|TRBD1
CATRPGQGKDSETQYF
TGTGCCACTCGGCCGGGACAGGGAAAGGATTCGGAGACCCAGTACTTC
>TRBJ1-1|NA|TRBV6-9|NA
CASSYKGTEAFF
TGTGCCAGCAGTTATAAGGGGACTGAAGCTTTCTTT
>TRBJ2-7|NA|TRBV7-2|NA
CASSLARDTYEQYF
TGTGCCAGCAGCTTAGCCCGGGACACCTACGAGCAGTACTTC
>TRBJ2-2|NA|TRBV30|NA
CAWSTRGGGELFF
TGTGCCTGGAGCACCCGTGGCGGCGGGGAGCTGTTTTTT
>TRBJ1-5|NA|TRBV18|TRBD1
CASSPGTGVSQPQHF
TGTGCCAGCTCACCCGGGACAGGGGTAAGCCAGCCCCAGCATTTT
>TRBJ1-3|NA|TRBV7-2|NA
CASTLAQAGNTIYF
TGTGCCAGCACCCTGGCACAAGCTGGAAACACCATATATTTT
>TRBJ2-3|NA|TRBV20-1|NA
CSAERTDTQYF
TGCAGTGCGGAGAGAACAGATACGCAGTATTTT
>TRBJ1-6|NA|TRBV28|NA
CASSSRRSSYNSPLHF
TGTGCCAGCAGTTCCCGGAGGAGCTCCTATAATTCACCCCTCCACTTT
>TRBJ1-2|NA|TRBV12-3/TRBV12-4|TRBD1
CASRWTGNGGYTF
TGTGCCAGCAGGTGGACAGGGAACGGAGGCTACACCTTC
>TRBJ1-1|NA|TRBV5-8|NA
CASSAHRAMNTEAFF
TGTGCCAGCAGCGCTCACAGGGCCATGAACACTGAAGCTTTCTTT
>TRBJ1-1|NA|TRBV30|NA
CAWGRGLNTEAFF
TGTGCCTGGGGTAGGGGTTTGAACACTGAAGCTTTCTTT
>TRBJ1-3|NA|TRBV19|NA
CASSQLRDSSGNTIYF
TGTGCCAGTAGTCAGCTCCGGGATAGCTCTGGAAACACCATATATTTT
>TRBJ2-1|once|TRBV7-3|TRBD2
CASSHLGLLSNNEQFF
TGTGCCAGCAGCCACTTGGGACTACTCAGTAACAATGAGCAGTTCTTC
>TRBJ2-7|few|TRBV2|NA
CASRFETGPYEQYF
TGTGCCAGCAGGTTCGAGACAGGTCCCTACGAGCAGTACTTC
>TRBJ2-5|NA|TRBV6-6|TRBD2
CASREASGGEKTQYF
TGTGCCAGCAGGGAGGCTAGCGGGGGGGAAAAGACCCAGTACTTC
>TRBJ1-2|NA|TRBV11-2|NA
CASSLDPRQNGYTF
TGTGCCAGCAGCTTAGACCCCAGACAGAATGGCTACACCTTC
>TRBJ2-7|once|TRBV2|NA
CASTQGILTQGEQYF
TGTGCCAGCACTCAAGGGATACTCACCCAGGGCGAGCAGTACTTC
>TRBJ1-2|few|TRBV3-1/TRBV3-2|TRBD1
CASSQDNRGYGYTF
TGTGCCAGCAGCCAAGATAACAGGGGCTATGGCTACACCTTC
>TRBJ2-7|few|TRBV9|NA
CASSVGPNPDEQYF
TGTGCCAGCAGCGTAGGCCCTAACCCCGACGAGCAGTACTTC
>TRBJ1-4|NA|TRBV28|NA
CASSLGTGTGEKLFF
TGTGCCAGCAGTTTGGGGACGGGAACAGGGGAAAAACTGTTTTTT
>TRBJ1-6|NA|TRBV7-2|TRBD1
CASSSRTGGNSPLHF
TGTGCCAGCAGCTCACGGACAGGGGGTAATTCACCCCTCCACTTT
>TRBJ2-7|NA|TRBV3-1/TRBV3-2|NA
CASSPAEVYEQYF
TGTGCCAGCAGCCCCGCCGAGGTTTACGAGCAGTACTTC
>TRBJ2-3|NA|TRBV6-2/TRBV6-3|TRBD2
CASSRRLAGAVDTQYF
TGTGCCAGCAGTCGTAGACTAGCGGGGGCAGTAGATACGCAGTATTTT
>TRBJ2-1|NA|TRBV6-5|NA
CASRFSPGEYEQFF
TGTGCCAGCAGGTTTTCCCCTGGGGAGTATGAGCAGTTCTTC
>TRBJ2-4|NA|TRBV6-2/TRBV6-3|NA
CASSSIVDSKNIQYF
TGTGCCAGCAGCTCTATTGTGGACAGCAAAAACATTCAGTACTTC
>TRBJ1-1|NA|TRBV28|NA
CASSTPLGRTEAFF
TGTGCCAGCAGTACCCCGTTGGGGCGCACTGAAGCTTTCTTT
>TRBJ2-3|NA|TRBV30|TRBD2
CAWSTSGSSTDTQYF
TGTGCCTGGAGCACTAGCGGATCTAGCACAGATACGCAGTATTTT